These 27 T cell receptor beta chains came from one sample sequenced in a study of cytomegalovirus exposure and HLA in healthy donors. PCR involved 60 Vbeta and 13 Jbeta primers. Using immunoSEQ multiplex PCR, the repertoire was profiled, and TCRdb retains in-frame clones only, with some absent. The sample comprises 80,000 to 90,000 clones, 75% to 85% of which are singletons, and under 2% rests with the top ten. Sample: PBMCs. Every receptor here comes from a woman in her thirties in good health and CMV-seronegative.

V usage is TRBV7-9 and J usage is TRBJ1-1, with D uncertain. This CDR3 has 13 amino acids. Trimming stripped 1 base from V and 10 bases from J, with 13 bases between. CDR1 SEHNR and CDR2 FQNEAQ come from the germline V gene (reference sequence). The CDR3 loop reads CASSLGGEVGAFF. The CDR3 DNA reads as TGTGCCAGCAGCTTAGGTGGAGAGGTAGGAGCTTTCTTT.

The V and J genes are TRBV13 and TRBJ1-1, with D maybe TRBD1 (6 bases). The CDR3 loop spans 13 amino acids. Trimming removed 0 bases at V and 4 bases at J, with 6 bases between. Per the germline V gene, CDR1 is PRHDT and CDR2 is FYEKMQ (reference sequence). CDR3 coding DNA: TGTGCCAGCAGCTTAGGCAGGGGCACTGAAGCTTTCTTT. It encodes CASSLGRGTEAFF.

The chain recombines TRBV7-8 with TRBJ1-2; 7 positions agree with TRBD1. CDR3 length: 13 residues. The V gene end was trimmed by 1 base and the J gene end by 8 bases; junction bases not matched to a gene: 4. Germline lookup yields CDR1 SGHVS and CDR2 FQNEAQ. CDR3 coding DNA: TGTGCCAGCAGCTTAGGTTCAGGGGGAGGCTACACCTTC. Its protein is CASSLGSGGGYTF.

The J gene is TRBJ2-7, the V gene TRBV19, with 7 bases identical to TRBD1. The junction had 7 bases not matched to a gene; V was cut back by 5 bases and J by 3 bases. Germline V gene lookup returns CDR1 LNHDA and CDR2 SQIVND (reference sequence). This CDR3 is built from 14 residues. The CDR3 reads CASSPRDRNYEQYF. The CDR3 bases are TGTGCCAGTAGTCCCCGGGACAGAAACTACGAGCAGTACTTC.

The rearrangement links TRBV5-1 to TRBJ2-2; perhaps TRBD1 as D (6 bases). The V and J ends lost 5 bases and 2 bases respectively, with 10 bases between them. The CDR3 totals 14 residues. CDR1 is SGHRS, CDR2 YFSETQ, per germline. Written as DNA, the CDR3 is TGCGCCAGCAGACCGGGACACAACACCGGGGAGCTGTTTTTT. It specifies CASRPGHNTGELFF. Full variable domain (remainder filled in from reference TRBV5-1 and TRBJ2-2): KAGVTQTPRYLIKTRGQQVTLSCSPISGHRSVSWYQQTPGQGLQFLFEYFSETQRNKGNFPGRFSGRQFSNSRSEMNVSTLELGDSALYLCASRPGHNTGELFFGEGSRLTVL.

In this sample, this clone turned up a few times. The genes are TRBV4-1 and TRBJ1-1, with D possibly TRBD1 on 5 matching bases. CDR3 length: 17 residues. Germline V gives CDR1 MGHRA, CDR2 YSYEKL. The ends were cut back, 0 bases at V and 0 bases at J, with 14 bases in the middle. In nucleotides, the CDR3 is TGCGCCAGCAGCCAAGAAAGGAGACAGCCATTGAACACTGAAGCTTTCTTT. As protein: CASSQERRQPLNTEAFF.

The gene calls are TRBV6-6 and TRBJ2-5; TRBD1 agrees at 8 bases. J lost 4 bases, V lost 3 bases, and 4 bases had no gene match. There are 14 residues in the CDR3. Germline loops: CDR1 MNHNY, CDR2 SVGAGI (reference sequence). CDR3 coding DNA: TGTGCCAGCAGTTATGGACAGGGAGGAGAGACCCAGTACTTC. Amino acids: CASSYGQGGETQYF.

The chain carries TRBV4-2 and TRBJ2-3, with 7 bases aligning to TRBD2. J lost 3 bases, V lost 1 base, and 7 bases had no gene match. Germline V CDR1 and CDR2: LGHNA, YNFKEQ. This CDR3 region has 16 residues. In DNA, the CDR3 is TGTGCCAGCAGCCAAGCGGGAGGACGTGGAACAGATACGCAGTATTTT. Its protein product is CASSQAGGRGTDTQYF.

The chain has TRBV29-1 and TRBJ2-3; 9 bases fit TRBD2. CDR1 SQVTM and CDR2 ANQGSEA come from the germline V gene. V trimming: 4 bases; J trimming: 5 bases; junction bases outside the gene matches: 4. This CDR3 has 13 residues. The CDR3 nucleotides are TGCAGCGTTGGGTCAGCGGGAGGAGATACGCAGTATTTT. Translating it yields CSVGSAGGDTQYF.

The gene calls are TRBV5-1 and TRBJ2-5, with D unclear. CDR3 length: 13 amino acids. V dropped 2 bases and J dropped 0 bases, with 5 bases sitting between them. Germline values: CDR1 SGHRS, CDR2 YFSETQ. The DNA for the CDR3 is TGCGCCAGCAGCTTCACTAACCAAGAGACCCAGTACTTC. It codes for CASSFTNQETQYF. Based on the CDR3 plus reference TRBV5-1 and TRBJ2-5, the full variable domain is KAGVTQTPRYLIKTRGQQVTLSCSPISGHRSVSWYQQTPGQGLQFLFEYFSETQRNKGNFPGRFSGRQFSNSRSEMNVSTLELGDSALYLCASSFTNQETQYFGPGTRLLVL.

The V and J genes are TRBV11-3 and TRBJ2-3, with 14 bases lining up with TRBD2. Trimming removed 5 bases from V and 0 bases from J; junction bases left unmatched: 7. This CDR3 has 18 amino acids. Germline V gene data show CDR1 as SGHNT and CDR2 as YENEEA. CDR3 nucleotide sequence: TGTGCCAGCAGCCTGGGACTAGCGGGAGCAACTAGCACAGATACGCAGTATTTT. Its protein product is CASSLGLAGATSTDTQYF.

The chain couples TRBV27 to TRBJ2-7; a possible D gene is TRBD1 (5 bases). Germline lookup yields CDR1 MNHEY and CDR2 SMNVEV (reference sequence). V gave up 6 bases and J gave up 3 bases, with 21 bases separating them. The CDR3 length is 16 residues. The CDR3 spells CASRPLTGPSNYEQYF. CDR3 DNA: TGTGCCAGCAGGCCTTTAACAGGACCATCTAACTACGAGCAGTACTTC.

In DNA form, the CDR3 reads TGTGCCAGCATTGGGGGAGGGAGCTCCTACAATGAGCAGTTCTTC. Translated, it gives CASIGGGSSYNEQFF. The V call is TRBV6-6, the J call TRBJ2-1, with 7 bases aligning to TRBD2. With V trimmed by 7 bases and J by 0 bases, 6 bases remained unmatched. CDR3 length equals 15 residues. The V gene's germline CDR1 is MNHNY and CDR2 SVGAGI (reference sequence).

This rearrangement joins TRBV30 to TRBJ1-1; the match to TRBD1 covers 9 bases. CDR3 length: 11 residues. The germline V gene has CDR1 GTSNPN and CDR2 SVGIG (reference sequence). V was pared by 4 bases and J by 8 bases, with 2 bases of the junction left unmatched. CDR3 DNA: TGTGCCTGGATCGACAGGGGGGAAGCTTTCTTT. Its translation: CAWIDRGEAFF.

This clone occurred a few times. The chain recombines TRBV28 with TRBJ1-3, with 7 bases fitting TRBD1. From germline, CDR1 is MDHEN and CDR2 SYDVKM. V was pared by 2 bases and J by 0 bases, with 16 bases of the junction left unmatched. The CDR3 has 20 amino acids. The CDR3 sequence is CASSLRGQYGYQSSGNTIYF. The CDR3 nucleotides read TGTGCCAGCAGTTTAAGGGGACAGTATGGATACCAGAGCTCTGGAAACACCATATATTTT.

This clone was found once. The gene calls are TRBV10-3 and TRBJ1-3; maybe TRBD1 (5 bases). Trimming shortened V by 6 bases and J by 0 bases, and 9 bases separated the two germline ends. CDR3 length: 14 residues. Looked up from germline, CDR1 is ENHRY and CDR2 is SYGVKD. This CDR3 reads CAISDSASGNTIYF. The CDR3 DNA sequence: TGTGCCATCAGCGACAGTGCCTCTGGAAACACCATATATTTT.

The rearrangement links TRBV7-6 to TRBJ2-7, with 8 bases fitting TRBD1. The CDR3 spans 14 residues. The ends lost 1 base at V and 4 bases at J; junction bases unmatched: 3. Germline V CDR1 and CDR2: SGHVS, FNYEAQ. The CDR3 sequence: CASSLGQGKYEQYF. Written as DNA, the CDR3 is TGTGCCAGCAGCTTAGGACAGGGGAAGTACGAGCAGTACTTC.

Here the CDR3 reads CASSLVGQETQYF. CDR3 in DNA: TGTGCCAGCAGCTTAGTCGGTCAAGAGACCCAGTACTTC. The V and J genes are TRBV7-9 and TRBJ2-5; the D is unclear. The CDR3 is made up of 13 amino acids. Germline V gene data show CDR1 as SEHNR and CDR2 as FQNEAQ (reference sequence). Deletions cut 1 base from V and 2 bases from J, with 5 bases between.

The V call is TRBV28, the J call TRBJ1-2; TRBD1 matches 11 bases. V lost 5 bases to trimming and J lost 1 base; unmatched junction nucleotides: 6. CDR1 and CDR2 (germline): MDHEN, SYDVKM. The CDR3 has 16 amino acids. CDR3 bases: TGTGCCAGCAGTAGCCCCGGGACAGGGGGTAACTATGGCTACACCTTC. Encoded protein: CASSSPGTGGNYGYTF.

The J gene is TRBJ1-2, the V gene TRBV7-2; no clear D. Trimming cost V 5 bases and J 4 bases, with 20 bases left between them. The CDR3 totals 16 residues. CDR1 and CDR2 (germline): SGHTA, FQGNSA. Here the CDR3 DNA reads TGTGCCAGCAGCATACCAAACACCCCACAGAGCTATGGCTACACCTTC. This sequence encodes CASSIPNTPQSYGYTF.

V is TRBV14 and J is TRBJ2-3; 10 bases are a match to TRBD2. The germline V gene has CDR1 SGHDN and CDR2 FVKESK. The CDR3 consists of 17 residues. The trim removed 6 bases at V and 2 bases at J, leaving 11 bases unmatched. The CDR3 loop reads CASSPWTSGAPTDTQYF. Here the CDR3 DNA reads TGTGCCAGCAGTCCTTGGACTAGCGGAGCCCCCACAGATACGCAGTATTTT.

V gene TRBV27 combines with J gene TRBJ2-5; D is perhaps TRBD2 (6 bases). The J call may not be correct, given that the DNA end is closer to TRBJ2-7. Per germline, CDR1 MNHEY and CDR2 SMNVEV (reference sequence). CDR3 length: 13 amino acids. CDR3: CASSTGLPYEQYF. DNA for the CDR3: TGTGCCAGCAGCACGGGACTCCCGTACGAGCAGTACTTC.

This clone was observed once. The V gene is TRBV9, the J gene TRBJ2-3; 11 bases agree with TRBD2. The CDR3 has 16 amino acids. V lost 1 base and J lost 0; bases outside the gene matches: 1. In germline, CDR1 is SGDLS, CDR2 YYNGEE. The chain's CDR3 is CASSVSSGRSTDTQYF. As DNA, the CDR3 is TGTGCCAGCAGCGTATCTAGCGGGAGGAGCACAGATACGCAGTATTTT.

This chain links TRBV28 with TRBJ1-1; D is ambiguous. This CDR3 has 14 residues. The V and J ends lost 4 bases and 6 bases respectively, with 15 bases between them. Looked up from germline, CDR1 is MDHEN and CDR2 is SYDVKM. CDR3 region: CASSSPRGAAEAFF. In DNA form, the CDR3 reads TGTGCCAGCAGTTCACCACGGGGTGCAGCTGAAGCTTTCTTT.

This clone was seen once. The chain links TRBV7-2 to TRBJ2-4, with D maybe TRBD1 (6 bases). V lost 5 bases to trimming and J lost 3 bases, with 20 bases between them. Germline V gives CDR1 SGHTA, CDR2 FQGNSA. The CDR3 sequence is 17 residues long. As DNA, the CDR3 is TGTGCCAGCAGCGAATACACAGGGTTGTTGGGCAAAAACATTCAGTACTTC. This codes for CASSEYTGLLGKNIQYF.

The chain combines TRBV6-1 with TRBJ2-7; 7 positions match TRBD1. Looked up from germline, CDR1 is MNHNS and CDR2 is SASEGT. V lost 3 bases and J lost 2; bases outside the gene matches: 7. There are 15 residues in the CDR3. In nucleotides, the CDR3 is TGTGCCAGCAGTGAGTACAGGGGTGCACCCTACGAGCAGTACTTC. Encoded protein: CASSEYRGAPYEQYF.

The CDR3 bases are TGTGCCAGCAGCCCCTGGGACAGGGGCCAAGAGACCCAGTACTTC. Amino acid sequence: CASSPWDRGQETQYF. This chain uses TRBV14 with TRBJ2-5, with 10 bases that match TRBD1. The germline gives CDR1 SGHDN, CDR2 FVKESK. This CDR3 has 15 amino acids. V was pared by 4 bases and J by 1 base, with 3 bases of the junction left unmatched. Supplemented by reference TRBV14 and TRBJ2-5, the full variable domain reads EAGVTQFPSHSVIEKGQTVTLRCDPISGHDNLYWYRRVMGKEIKFLLHFVKESKQDESGMPNNRFLAERTGGTYSTLKVQPAELEDSGVYFCASSPWDRGQETQYFGPGTRLLVL.